Below, 24 T cell receptor beta chains from the same sample are listed, as sequenced in a study of response to subunit inactivated influenza vaccine. TCRdb passed the RT-PCR reads through MiXCR, listing each CDR3 protein once. In the table there are some 540,000 distinct CDR3 sequences, around 21% of which are singletons. This sample also appeared in a second study, on T cells expressing NK-cell markers. That paper states: Synthesis of TCR beta cDNA relied on 5'RACE template switching carrying UMIs.

The sequences come from CD4+ T cells sorted from PBMCs, collected about 11 days after vaccination. All receptors derive from a man over 45 who received an inactivated influenza vaccine.

This clonotype was picked up one time. V is TRBV23-1 and J is TRBJ2-7, with 9 bases matching TRBD2. TRBV23-1 is given ORF status, its function remaining uncertain. J gave up 0 bases and V 8 bases, and 17 bases lay outside the gene matches. There are 18 residues in the CDR3. CDR3 sequence reads: CASAPKMTSGTNSYEQYF. CDR3 coding DNA: TGCGCCAGCGCCCCCAAAATGACTAGCGGTACAAACTCCTACGAGCAGTACTTC.

This clonotype was counted only a few times. The chain couples TRBV5-1 to TRBJ2-7; D not certain. V was cut by 0 bases and J by 4 bases, with 8 bases left in between. This CDR3 has 13 residues. Germline V gene sequence: CDR1 SGHRS, CDR2 YFSETQ. CDR3 coding DNA: TGCGCCAGCAGCTTGGGTGATTATTACGAGCAGTACTTC. It is translated as CASSLGDYYEQYF.

There are a few counts of this clonotype. This chain joins TRBV20-1 and TRBJ2-5, with unresolved D. The V end was cut by 5 bases, the J end by 0 bases, with 7 bases between. This CDR3 is 12 amino acids long. Germline CDR1 and CDR2: DFQATT and SNEGSKA (reference sequence). For the CDR3, the DNA is TGCAGTGCTCTTGACAACCAAGAGACCCAGTACTTC. This gives the protein CSALDNQETQYF.

The chain employs TRBV5-1 and TRBJ1-5; D might be TRBD1 (6 bases). In germline, CDR1 is SGHRS, CDR2 YFSETQ. V shed 0 bases and J shed 0 bases, with 7 bases lying between them. The CDR3 sequence is 15 residues long. CDR3 coding DNA: TGCGCCAGCAGCTTGGGGACAGCTAGCAATCAGCCCCAGCATTTT. Translated: CASSLGTASNQPQHF.

This clonotype was seen many times. The V call is TRBV7-8, the J call TRBJ1-2; tentative D call: TRBD1 (5 bases). Trimming left V 1 base short and J 4 bases short, with 13 bases between. Germline lookup yields CDR1 SGHVS and CDR2 FQNEAQ. CDR3 length: 15 residues. The CDR3: CASSLGGRGVYGYTF. The CDR3 nucleotides read TGTGCCAGCAGCTTAGGGGGACGAGGGGTCTATGGCTACACCTTC.

The chain combines TRBV7-2 with TRBJ2-1; D gene unclear. The germline V gene has CDR1 SGHTA and CDR2 FQGNSA. The CDR3 has 12 amino acids. Between the trimmed V and J ends, which lost 5 bases and 10 bases, there was a span of 12 bases. This chain's CDR3 is CASSPSPVEQFF. DNA for the CDR3: TGTGCCAGCAGCCCTTCCCCAGTAGAGCAGTTCTTC.

This clonotype occurred a few times. This chain links TRBV7-2 with TRBJ2-5, with TRBD2 matching 9 bases. The germline gives CDR1 SGHTA, CDR2 FQGNSA. Trimming removed 3 bases from V and 2 bases from J; junction bases left unmatched: 4. This CDR3 region has 15 residues. Here the CDR3 reads CASSFSGSWQETQYF. In nucleotides, the CDR3 is TGTGCCAGCAGCTTTAGCGGGAGCTGGCAAGAGACCCAGTACTTC.

The sample holds a few counts of this clonotype. The chain employs TRBV3-1 and TRBJ2-7, with TRBD1 matching over 8 bases. The junction had 6 bases not matched to a gene; V was cut back by 1 base and J by 13 bases. The germline V gene encodes CDR1 LGHDT and CDR2 YNNKEL (reference sequence). CDR3 length: 12 residues. The CDR3 coding sequence is TGTGCCAGCAGCCAAGGCTCCGGACAGGGTTACTTC. This translates into CASSQGSGQGYF.

The chain recombines TRBV20-1 with TRBJ2-2, with 10 bases that match TRBD1. The CDR3 runs to 15 residues. Germline-derived CDR1 and CDR2 are DFQATT and SNEGSKA (reference sequence). J was trimmed by 4 bases and V by 6 bases; bases with no gene match: 8. The CDR3 nucleotides read TGCAGTGCGAACCCGGGACAGGGGCGCACCGGGGAGCTGTTTTTT. Its protein is CSANPGQGRTGELFF.

V is TRBV15 and J is TRBJ1-1; D is unresolved. Germline loops: CDR1 LNHNV, CDR2 YYDKDF (reference sequence). The CDR3 is made up of 14 amino acids. Trimming left V 0 bases short and J 1 base short, with 6 bases between. The CDR3 reads CATSRDRRNTEAFF. Written as DNA, the CDR3 is TGTGCCACCAGCAGAGACCGTAGGAACACTGAAGCTTTCTTT.

V and J are TRBV10-1 and TRBJ2-1; TRBD2 matches at 13 bases. The CDR3 sequence is 16 residues long. CDR1 and CDR2 from the germline V gene are WNHNN and SYGVQD (reference sequence). The junction had 6 bases not matched to a gene; V was cut back by 2 bases and J by 8 bases. The CDR3 spells CASSELTSGGAHEQFF. CDR3 bases: TGCGCCAGCAGTGAGCTAACTAGCGGGGGGGCCCATGAGCAGTTCTTC.

This clonotype was detected a few times. V and J are TRBV4-1 and TRBJ1-4; D is unresolved. CDR1 and CDR2 (germline): MGHRA, YSYEKL. The CDR3 has 16 amino acids. Trimming removed 2 bases from V and 5 bases from J, with 15 bases in between. The CDR3 protein is CASSQRVWAENEKLFF. CDR3 DNA sequence: TGCGCCAGCAGCCAAAGAGTATGGGCCGAGAATGAAAAACTGTTTTTT.

J is TRBJ2-3 and V is TRBV20-1; no clear D. The germline V gene has CDR1 DFQATT and CDR2 SNEGSKA (reference sequence). V dropped 3 bases and J dropped 0 bases, with 13 bases sitting between them. This CDR3 region has 15 residues. The CDR3 is CSASPGQPSTDTQYF. DNA for the CDR3: TGCAGTGCTAGCCCCGGGCAGCCGAGCACAGATACGCAGTATTTT.

The table lists this clonotype with a few counts. CDR3 loop: CASSYAARQGIQYF. CDR3 sequence (DNA): TGTGCCAGCAGTTACGCGGCCAGGCAGGGCATTCAGTACTTC. The V call is TRBV6-2 or TRBV6-3, the J call TRBJ2-4, with D perhaps TRBD1 (5 bases). This CDR3 comprises 14 residues. The V gene's germline CDR1 is MNHEY and CDR2 SVGEGT. V dropped 2 bases and J dropped 9 bases, with 14 bases sitting between them.

The chain is built from TRBV6-2 or TRBV6-3 and TRBJ1-5, with TRBD1 as a possible D gene (6 bases). Per germline, CDR1 MNHEY and CDR2 SVGEGT. V lost 6 bases, J lost 1 base, and 25 bases lay in between. The CDR3 has 19 residues. The CDR3 spells CASRPYARRGALSNQPQHF. DNA of the CDR3: TGTGCCAGCAGACCGTACGCAAGACGGGGGGCCTTGAGCAATCAGCCCCAGCATTTT.

This clonotype has only a few counts. J is TRBJ2-3 and V is TRBV20-1; TRBD2 matches at 9 bases. The CDR3 sequence is 15 residues long. V gave up 1 base and J gave up 3 bases; unmatched junction bases: 5. Germline V gene data show CDR1 as DFQATT and CDR2 as SNEGSKA (reference sequence). CDR3 in DNA: TGCAGTGCTAGAGGGCTAGCGGGGAGAACAGATACGCAGTATTTT. This gives the protein CSARGLAGRTDTQYF.

The chain has TRBV28 and TRBJ2-1, with a weak D call TRBD1 (6 bases). The germline gives CDR1 MDHEN, CDR2 SYDVKM. V lost 6 bases and J 3 bases, leaving 18 bases between the germline ends. The CDR3 is 16 amino acids. CDR3 in amino acids: CASRDPTGSYYNEQFF. The CDR3 DNA reads as TGTGCCAGCAGGGACCCGACAGGATCATACTACAATGAGCAGTTCTTC. The whole variable domain, remainder taken from reference TRBV28 and TRBJ2-1, is DVKVTQSSRYLVKRTGEKVFLECVQDMDHENMFWYRQDPGLGLRLIYFSYDVKMKEKGDIPEGYSVSREKKERFSLILESASTNQTSMYLCASRDPTGSYYNEQFFGPGTRLTVL.

The CDR3 loop reads CASRQQGASYNEQFF. DNA for the CDR3: TGTGCCAGCAGGCAACAGGGGGCTTCCTACAATGAGCAGTTCTTC. The rearrangement uses TRBV27 and TRBJ2-1, with TRBD1 matching over 9 bases. CDR1 and CDR2 (germline): MNHEY, SMNVEV (reference sequence). The CDR3 extends over 15 amino acids. V trimming: 6 bases; J trimming: 1 base; junction bases outside the gene matches: 4.

The chain has TRBV5-6 and TRBJ1-4, with D perhaps TRBD1 (6 bases). Trimming removed 4 bases at V and 8 bases at J, with 21 bases between. Germline CDR1 reads SGHDT; CDR2 reads YYEEEE. The CDR3 spans 16 residues. Here the CDR3 reads CASSTRQEALREKLFF. For the CDR3, the DNA is TGTGCCAGCAGCACCAGACAGGAGGCCCTTAGAGAAAAACTGTTTTTT. The full variable domain, its missing parts supplied by reference TRBV5-6 and TRBJ1-4, is DAGVTQSPTHLIKTRGQQVTLRCSPKSGHDTVSWYQQALGQGPQFIFQYYEEEERQRGNFPDRFSGHQFPNYSSELNVNALLLGDSALYLCASSTRQEALREKLFFGSGTQLSVL.

The rearrangement links TRBV11-1 to TRBJ2-3; 9 bases are a match to TRBD2. The J segment lost 2 bases and the V segment lost 5 bases, leaving 20 bases of the junction unmatched. The germline V gene has CDR1 SGHAT and CDR2 FQDESV (reference sequence). This CDR3 spans 20 amino acids. The CDR3 region is CASSAHSGTSWEGFTDTQYF. In DNA form, the CDR3 reads TGTGCCAGCAGCGCTCATTCCGGGACTAGCTGGGAAGGATTCACAGATACGCAGTATTTT. The variable domain in full, completed from reference TRBV11-1 and TRBJ2-3, reads EAEVAQSPRYKITEKSQAVAFWCDPISGHATLYWYRQILGQGPELLVQFQDESVVDDSQLPKDRFSAERLKGVDSTLKIQPAELGDSAMYLCASSAHSGTSWEGFTDTQYFGPGTRLTVL.

This clonotype has more than one count but fewer than ten. The chain employs TRBV10-3 and TRBJ2-3, with no clear D. With 6 bases removed from V and 3 bases from J, the gap between germline ends came to 4 bases. The germline V gene encodes CDR1 ENHRY and CDR2 SYGVKD. This CDR3 has 11 residues. For the CDR3, the DNA is TGTGCCATCAGGGGGACAGATACGCAGTATTTT. Translating it yields CAIRGTDTQYF.

The CDR3 nucleotides read TGTGCCAGCAGCTTCCCCGGGGGGCCTACCTACGAGCAGTACTTC. It yields the protein CASSFPGGPTYEQYF. This chain links TRBV7-2 with TRBJ2-7; D may be TRBD2 (7 bases). CDR1 is SGHTA and CDR2 is FQGNSA in the germline V gene. This CDR3 is 15 amino acids long. V lost 3 bases and J 2 bases, leaving 14 bases between the germline ends.

This clonotype appeared a few times. The V gene is TRBV20-1, the J gene TRBJ2-2; D is unclear. CDR3 length equals 15 residues. Germline V gene lookup returns CDR1 DFQATT and CDR2 SNEGSKA (reference sequence). V lost 2 bases and J lost 1, with 11 bases in between. This CDR3 is CSARKRTKNTGELFF. In DNA, the CDR3 is TGCAGTGCTAGAAAGAGGACCAAGAACACCGGGGAGCTGTTTTTT.

This clonotype was seen only a few times. CDR3 coding DNA: TGTGCCAGCAGTTACATGGGCGGCGAGCAGTACTTC. It specifies CASSYMGGEQYF. This rearrangement joins TRBV6-5 to TRBJ2-7; D is unclear. CDR1 is MNHEY and CDR2 is SVGAGI in the germline V gene. The CDR3 runs to 12 residues. V lost 2 bases and J lost 6, with 8 bases in between.